This TCR beta chain derives from a study of patients and donors after allogeneic stem cell transplantation (dated by TCRdb to the early 2020s). From the cysteine through the phenylalanine, the CDR3 covers 14 amino acids. Here the CDR3 DNA is all that survives: 42 bases in frame from base 1. Between the V and J ends, shortened by 5 bases and 4 bases respectively, the junction contains 12 bases. CDR1 is given as SGHRS and CDR2 as YFSETQ, both from the germline V gene. A word on this clonotype: No cognate antigen has been identified for it. No per-base quality is available; no much larger clone lies one base away.

Library preparation used RT-PCR. TCRdb names NextSeq 550 as the instrument used. In TCRdb, the public reads were trimmed at Q25 with fastp and aligned with MiXCR, with productive beta chains retained. Duplicate CDR3 protein sequences are folded into a single record with the most common DNA and genes. Within this sample are over 65,000 distinct CDR3 sequences, with about 25% of them counted one time only. About 30% of the sample belongs to the ten largest clones. The rearranged segments are TRBV5-1 and TRBJ2-2, with TRBD1 perhaps the D gene, on 5 matching bases. Sequenced sample: blood, either unsorted or a sorted T cell fraction (not recorded which). The TCR comes from a human donor who was either an allogeneic HSCT recipient or a stem cell or donor lymphocyte infusion donor (not recorded which). It is not recorded whose cells these are; they may come from a transplant donor. The CDR3 region: CASSLDSVTGELFF. Read as DNA, the sequence is TGCGCCAGCAGTCTAGACAGTGTCACCGGGGAGCTGTTTTTT.